One and the same sample provided the 25 T cell receptor beta chains below, sequenced in a study of blood T cell repertoires in COVID-19. Generated by immunoSEQ multiplex PCR, the TCRdb table keeps only in-frame clones and is missing some. In the table there are around 340,000 clones, 85% to 90% of which are singletons. What was sequenced was PBMCs or T cells enriched from blood (not recorded which). Source of these receptors: a woman in her twenties or thirties who had been exposed to COVID-19.

The J gene is TRBJ1-2, the V gene TRBV12-3 or TRBV12-4; D uncertain. CDR3 length equals 12 residues. V lost 6 bases and J 3 bases, leaving 8 bases between the germline ends. DNA for the CDR3: TGTGCCAGCAGCCAACTCGACTATGGCTACACCTTC. Amino acids: CASSQLDYGYTF.

The V and J genes are TRBV10-3 and TRBJ2-7; TRBD2 matches 11 bases. Losses at the gene ends were 11 bases for V and 5 bases for J; bases not matched to a gene: 11. Germline V gene lookup returns CDR1 ENHRY and CDR2 SYGVKD. The CDR3 is 14 amino acids. DNA for the CDR3: TGTGCCTCCGAATTAGCGGGAGGGTTTCACGAGCAGTACTTC. It is translated as CASELAGGFHEQYF.

V and J are TRBV9 and TRBJ2-3; tentatively, D is TRBD2 (6 bases). Deletions cut 0 bases from V and 1 base from J, with 9 bases between. Germline assignment: CDR1 SGDLS and CDR2 YYNGEE. This CDR3 is 15 amino acids long. CDR3 sequence reads: CASSVGASGTDTQYF. The CDR3 DNA follows: TGTGCCAGCAGCGTAGGGGCTAGCGGCACAGATACGCAGTATTTT.

This clone was detected once. CDR3 bases: TGTGCCAGCAGCCTTTCGACAGGGGCAGGGGGTACGCAGTATTTT. Translating it yields CASSLSTGAGGTQYF. The chain employs TRBV7-9 and TRBJ2-3, with 8 bases identical to TRBD1. J gave up 8 bases and V 5 bases, and 12 bases lay outside the gene matches. The CDR3 totals 15 residues. Germline V gene data show CDR1 as SEHNR and CDR2 as FQNEAQ (reference sequence).

The chain has TRBV19 and TRBJ2-4; 9 positions match TRBD1. The CDR3 has 14 amino acids. Germline V gene sequence: CDR1 LNHDA, CDR2 SQIVND (reference sequence). The V segment lost 9 bases and the J segment 5 bases; nucleotides outside the gene matches: 8. CDR3 amino acids: CASTDWDRENIQYF. The CDR3 coding sequence is TGTGCCAGCACGGACTGGGACAGGGAAAACATTCAGTACTTC.

This clone was counted only a few times. The gene calls are TRBV19 and TRBJ2-7; TRBD2 is a possible D gene (6 bases). Germline V lookup: CDR1 LNHDA, CDR2 SQIVND (reference sequence). This CDR3 contains 15 residues. V lost 4 bases, J lost 2 bases, and 15 bases lay in between. The CDR3 is CASSNGGVGTYEQYF. The CDR3 DNA is TGTGCCAGTAGTAATGGAGGGGTCGGGACCTACGAGCAGTACTTC. Filled out from reference TRBV19 and TRBJ2-7, the complete variable domain reads DGGITQSPKYLFRKEGQNVTLSCEQNLNHDAMYWYRQDPGQGLRLIYYSQIVNDFQKGDIAEGYSVSREKKESFPLTVTSAQKNPTAFYLCASSNGGVGTYEQYFGPGTRLTVT.

The chain's CDR3 is CAISEATGLLLHF. The CDR3 region has the DNA TGTGCCATCAGTGAGGCGACAGGGCTACTCCTCCACTTT. The chain recombines TRBV10-3 with TRBJ1-6; 7 bases agree with TRBD1. The CDR3 spans 13 residues. Germline V lookup: CDR1 ENHRY, CDR2 SYGVKD. V lost 2 bases, J lost 15 bases, and 7 bases stayed unmatched.

The chain uses TRBV27 and TRBJ1-3, with 8 bases that match TRBD1. Germline values: CDR1 MNHEY, CDR2 SMNVEV (reference sequence). CDR3 length: 14 amino acids. V dropped 8 bases and J dropped 4; count of bases not matched to a gene: 7. CDR3 nucleotide sequence: TGTGCCAGCGGAGGACAGGGAGCGGGAAACACCATATATTTT. Amino acid sequence: CASGGQGAGNTIYF.

The chain has TRBV29-1 and TRBJ2-7; 8 positions match TRBD2. V shed 5 bases, J shed 7 bases, and the junction held 7 bases outside the gene matches. CDR1 SQVTM and CDR2 ANQGSEA come from the germline V gene. The CDR3 runs 12 residues. CDR3 protein: CSVYDSGGEQYF. CDR3 coding DNA: TGCAGCGTTTACGATTCGGGAGGGGAGCAGTACTTC.

The V call is TRBV28, the J call TRBJ1-2, with 10 positions matching TRBD1. The CDR3 is made up of 14 amino acids. Germline values: CDR1 MDHEN, CDR2 SYDVKM. Germline trimming cut 10 bases from V and 5 bases from J; bases unmatched to any gene: 10. The CDR3 loop reads CATLRQGAYYGYTF. The CDR3 DNA reads as TGTGCCACCTTAAGACAGGGGGCCTATTATGGCTACACCTTC.

This clone came up many times. The chain is built from TRBV7-9 and TRBJ2-7, with 9 nucleotides matching TRBD1. The CDR3 is made up of 15 amino acids. The germline V gene encodes CDR1 SEHNR and CDR2 FQNEAQ (reference sequence). The V and J ends lost 5 bases and 2 bases, in that order; junction bases with no gene match: 7. The CDR3 DNA reads as TGTGCCAGCAGCCACCGGGACAGGGCGGCCTACGAGCAGTACTTC. Translated, it gives CASSHRDRAAYEQYF.

The rearrangement joins TRBV4-2 to TRBJ1-6; D gene uncertain. V shed 5 bases and J shed 7 bases, with 3 bases lying between them. This CDR3 comprises 11 residues. CDR1 and CDR2 (germline): LGHNA, YNFKEQ. The CDR3, as DNA: TGTGCCAGCAGCGCGAATTCACCCCTCCACTTT. This encodes CASSANSPLHF.

In its sample, this clone was seen a few times. As DNA, the CDR3 is TGTGCCAGCAGTCCGGGTCCATACGAGCAGTACTTC. This encodes CASSPGPYEQYF. This chain uses TRBV6-6 with TRBJ2-7; no firm D call. This CDR3 has 12 residues. Trimming shortened V by 5 bases and J by 4 bases, and 9 bases separated the two germline ends. Germline CDR1 reads MNHNY; CDR2 reads SVGAGI (reference sequence).

The chain recombines TRBV15 with TRBJ2-7, with a tentative D call TRBD2 (6 bases). The CDR3 length is 15 residues. V lost 1 base and J lost 1, with 11 bases in between. CDR1 and CDR2 (germline): LNHNV, YYDKDF (reference sequence). The CDR3, as DNA: TGTGCCACCAGCAGAGGGACTACTCCTTCCTACGAGCAGTACTTC. Translated, it gives CATSRGTTPSYEQYF.

V gene TRBV4-2 combines with J gene TRBJ1-1, with 8 bases aligning to TRBD1. Trimming removed 7 bases from V and 1 base from J; junction bases left unmatched: 5. The germline V gene has CDR1 LGHNA and CDR2 YNFKEQ. The CDR3 loop spans 14 amino acids. In DNA form, the CDR3 reads TGTGCCAGCACCCGGACAGGGACGAACACTGAAGCTTTCTTT. Translated: CASTRTGTNTEAFF.

In its sample, this clone was seen a few times. The gene calls are TRBV19 and TRBJ1-2; 7 nucleotides match TRBD1. This CDR3 contains 15 residues. CDR1 is LNHDA, CDR2 SQIVND, per germline (reference sequence). The trim removed 5 bases at V and 5 bases at J, leaving 11 bases unmatched. DNA for the CDR3: TGTGCCAGTAGTCGCCAGGGGGGAAGGTCTTATGGCTACACCTTC. This translates into CASSRQGGRSYGYTF. The full variable domain, with the rest looked up from reference TRBV19 and TRBJ1-2, is DGGITQSPKYLFRKEGQNVTLSCEQNLNHDAMYWYRQDPGQGLRLIYYSQIVNDFQKGDIAEGYSVSREKKESFPLTVTSAQKNPTAFYLCASSRQGGRSYGYTFGSGTRLTVV.

The gene calls are TRBV7-9 and TRBJ2-7; TRBD2 agrees at 7 bases. CDR3 length: 13 residues. The V gene end was trimmed by 3 bases and the J gene end by 7 bases; junction bases not matched to a gene: 6. Germline CDR1 reads SEHNR; CDR2 reads FQNEAQ (reference sequence). The CDR3 is CASSFPGGDEQYF. The CDR3 DNA follows: TGTGCCAGCAGCTTTCCGGGGGGAGATGAGCAGTACTTC.

The chain couples TRBV5-1 to TRBJ1-5; 7 positions match TRBD1. This CDR3 is 15 amino acids long. The germline CDR1 and CDR2 sequences are SGHRS and YFSETQ. Trimming took 1 base from V and 5 from J; bases not matched to a gene: 6. The CDR3 DNA is TGCGCCAGCAGCTTGACCGGGACAGACCATCAGCCCCAGCATTTT. It yields the protein CASSLTGTDHQPQHF.

This clone was counted a single time. This rearrangement joins TRBV3-1 (or the pseudogene TRBV3-2) to TRBJ2-5; D uncertain. The CDR3 loop spans 12 amino acids. V shed 4 bases and J shed 4 bases, with 7 bases lying between them. CDR1 is LGHDT and CDR2 is YNNKEL in the germline V gene (reference sequence). CDR3 residues: CASSPRGETQYF. CDR3 bases: TGTGCCAGCAGCCCTCGCGGAGAGACCCAGTACTTC.

CDR3 sequence (DNA): TGTGCCACAAGAAGGACTAGCGAGGGCAACGAGCAGTACTTC. Translated, it gives CATRRTSEGNEQYF. J is TRBJ2-7 and V is TRBV27; 9 nucleotides line up with TRBD2. The CDR3 consists of 14 residues. Germline CDR1 is MNHEY and CDR2 is SMNVEV (reference sequence). Trimming removed 10 bases from V and 5 bases from J; junction bases left unmatched: 12.

This clone was detected a few times. V usage is TRBV19 and J usage is TRBJ1-5; D is uncertain. V lost 5 bases and J 5 bases, leaving 10 bases between the germline ends. CDR3 length: 13 amino acids. Germline V gene lookup returns CDR1 LNHDA and CDR2 SQIVND (reference sequence). The CDR3 region is CASSPGLDQPQHF. CDR3 bases: TGTGCCAGTAGTCCAGGCCTGGATCAGCCCCAGCATTTT.

The V gene is TRBV14, the J gene TRBJ2-1; perhaps TRBD2 as D (6 bases). The CDR3 sequence is 15 residues long. Trimming stripped 4 bases from V and 2 bases from J, with 12 bases between. Germline V gives CDR1 SGHDN, CDR2 FVKESK. CDR3 sequence reads: CASSLFGGAYNEQFF. The CDR3 DNA is TGTGCCAGCAGCCTGTTCGGCGGGGCCTACAATGAGCAGTTCTTC.

This rearrangement joins TRBV11-3 to TRBJ1-5; a weak D match, TRBD1 (5 bases). V was shortened by 5 bases and J by 5 bases, with 10 bases between the two germline ends. The CDR3 loop spans 13 amino acids. Germline CDR1 SGHNT, CDR2 YENEEA. CDR3 sequence (DNA): TGTGCCAGCAGCACCGGGGGTGATCAGCCCCAGCATTTT. Amino acid sequence: CASSTGGDQPQHF.

The V call is TRBV28, the J call TRBJ1-2; tentative D call: TRBD1 (5 bases). CDR1 and CDR2 (germline): MDHEN, SYDVKM. This CDR3 contains 12 residues. V lost 8 bases and J 7 bases, leaving 14 bases between the germline ends. CDR3 in amino acids: CASLLYGGGYTF. CDR3 DNA sequence: TGTGCCAGCCTACTATACGGGGGTGGCTACACCTTC.

This chain uses TRBV12-3 or TRBV12-4 with TRBJ2-7; D unclear. The V and J ends lost 6 bases and 6 bases respectively, with 15 bases between them. The CDR3 consists of 13 residues. The chain's CDR3 is CASSFGVSGEQYF. CDR3 DNA: TGTGCCAGCAGCTTTGGCGTTTCGGGCGAGCAGTACTTC.